The rows below give T cell receptor beta chains drawn from one sample of a study of T-cell reconstitution after alpha-beta-depleted transplantation in children. Via MiXCR, TCRdb re-called the PCR reads, giving one row per CDR3 protein. The sample contains 490,000 or so distinct CDR3 sequences, roughly an eighth of which appear only once. The material sequenced was PBMCs from the stem cell graft donor, taken from the stem cell graft. All receptors derive from a human donor who donated a stem cell graft to a child with combined immunodeficiency. Each CDR3 is given with its conserved first and last residue. D genes are given only for firm matches. Rows give clone size only sometimes, using once, few, many, or a class for an expanded clone.

size | J | D | V | DNA | CDR3
few | TRBJ2-4 | . | TRBV18 | TGTGCCAGCTCACCACCTAGCCTCCGAAACATTCAGTACTTC | CASSPPSLRNIQYF
many | TRBJ2-1 | TRBD2 | TRBV16 | TGTGCCAGCAACTTAGGGGGACTAGCGGATTACAATGAGCAGTTCTTC | CASNLGGLADYNEQFF
. | TRBJ1-4 | TRBD1 | TRBV12-3/TRBV12-4 | TGTGCCAGCACCCTGGGACAGGGGTGGGAAAAACTGTTTTTT | CASTLGQGWEKLFF
few | TRBJ2-7 | TRBD2 | TRBV10-3 | TGTGCCACCCGACTAGCGGGAGAAAGCGAGCAGTACTTC | CATRLAGESEQYF
many | TRBJ2-7 | TRBD1 | TRBV12-3/TRBV12-4 | TGTGCCAGCAGTCAGGGGGCCTCCTCCTACGAGCAGTACTTC | CASSQGASSYEQYF
many | TRBJ2-1 | TRBD2 | TRBV5-1 | TGCGCCAGCAGCCCTAGCGGGGGGGTCTTCATAAATGAGCAGTTCTTC | CASSPSGGVFINEQFF
few | TRBJ2-5 | . | TRBV29-1 | TGCAGCGTTGTTCCGACTAGTCGAGAGACCCAGTACTTC | CSVVPTSRETQYF
. | TRBJ2-5 | . | TRBV28 | TGTGCCAGCAGTTTCGGCTTAAGGGAGACCCAGTACTTC | CASSFGLRETQYF
many | TRBJ2-7 | TRBD1 | TRBV6-5 | TGTGCCAGCAGTTACTTGGGACAGGGGGCCGACGAGCAGTACTTC | CASSYLGQGADEQYF
. | TRBJ1-3 | . | TRBV12-3/TRBV12-4 | TGTGCCAGCAGTTTAATAGTATCACGGGCCTCTGGAAACACCATATATTTT | CASSLIVSRASGNTIYF
many | TRBJ2-3 | TRBD2 | TRBV10-3 | TGTGCCATCAGTGAGTCGGGTCTAGCGGGGGGCCTCCGGGGGACGCAGTATTTT | CAISESGLAGGLRGTQYF
many | TRBJ2-3 | TRBD2 | TRBV5-1 | TGCGCCAGCAGCTTGATGGGACTAGCGGGAGGGTACGCAGATACGCAGTATTTT | CASSLMGLAGGYADTQYF
many | TRBJ2-5 | TRBD1 | TRBV12-3/TRBV12-4 | TGTGCCAGCAGTTTATGGGGACAGGATCAAGAGACCCAGTACTTC | CASSLWGQDQETQYF
many | TRBJ2-1 | TRBD1 | TRBV7-3 | TGTGCCAGCAGCTTTGGGGACAGCGCTTACAATGAGCAGTTCTTC | CASSFGDSAYNEQFF
few | TRBJ2-1 | . | TRBV6-2/TRBV6-3 | TGTGCCAGCAGTTACTCTTCGGTCTACAATGAGCAGTTCTTC | CASSYSSVYNEQFF
. | TRBJ2-5 | . | TRBV4-1 | TGCGCCAGCAGCCAAGAGGGCGATCAAGAGACCCAGTACTTC | CASSQEGDQETQYF
few | TRBJ2-7 | TRBD2 | TRBV7-2 | TGTGCCAGCAGCTTAGCGCCTAGCGGGATGTACGAGCAGTACTTC | CASSLAPSGMYEQYF
few | TRBJ2-3 | . | TRBV27 | TGTGCCAGCAGTCAATCCGGGACCCCCTGGGGCACAGATACGCAGTATTTT | CASSQSGTPWGTDTQYF
. | TRBJ2-1 | . | TRBV12-3/TRBV12-4 | TGTGCCAGCAGAGGGACTTGGGGGAGAGATGAGCAGTTCTTC | CASRGTWGRDEQFF
many | TRBJ2-7 | TRBD1 | TRBV29-1 | TGCAGCGTTCGACAGGGGACGCTCTACTACGAGCAGTACTTC | CSVRQGTLYYEQYF
few | TRBJ2-5 | . | TRBV20-1 | TGCAGTGCTCTCCTGACAGGACCAACGGGAGAGACCCAGTACTTC | CSALLTGPTGETQYF
few | TRBJ2-7 | . | TRBV20-1 | TGCAGTGCCATGGACTACGAGCAGTACTTC | CSAMDYEQYF
few | TRBJ2-5 | . | TRBV6-5 | TGTGCCAGCAGTTGGAACAGGGTAGAGACCCAGTACTTC | CASSWNRVETQYF
many | TRBJ2-7 | . | TRBV12-3/TRBV12-4 | TGTGCCAGCAGTTTAGGGGACTGGTCCTACGAGCAGTACTTC | CASSLGDWSYEQYF
few | TRBJ1-5 | TRBD1 | TRBV6-1 | TGTGCCAGCATCCGTGTTGGGGACAGCCTAGTGGGCAATCAGCCCCAGCATTTT | CASIRVGDSLVGNQPQHF
. | TRBJ2-3 | . | TRBV9 | TGTGCCAGCAGCGTCCTCCCTCGCGGGGGCACAGATACGCAGTATTTT | CASSVLPRGGTDTQYF
. | TRBJ2-2 | . | TRBV7-9 | TGTGCCAGCAGCTTAGCTAGCGAGAACACCGGGGAGCTGTTTTTT | CASSLASENTGELFF
. | TRBJ2-7 | . | TRBV4-1 | TGCGCCAGCAGCCACTCGACAGACTACGAGCAGTACTTC | CASSHSTDYEQYF
. | TRBJ2-7 | TRBD2 | TRBV12-3/TRBV12-4 | TGTGCCAGCAGTTTTCAAGAAGGCGGGAGCTACGAGCAGTACTTC | CASSFQEGGSYEQYF
. | TRBJ1-1 | . | TRBV27 | TGTGCCAGCAGTCACAGGGCGGGGGTGACTGAAGCTTTCTTT | CASSHRAGVTEAFF
. | TRBJ1-2 | TRBD1 | TRBV20-1 | TGCAGTGCTAGCAGACAGGGACTCTATGGCTACACGTTC | CSASRQGLYGYTF
many | TRBJ1-2 | . | TRBV24-1 | TGTGCCACCAGTGATTTGGACAGAGTCTATGGCTACACCTTC | CATSDLDRVYGYTF
few | TRBJ2-7 | TRBD1 | TRBV10-3 | TGTGCCATCAGTGAGGGGACAGGGAGCAACTACGAGCAGTACTTC | CAISEGTGSNYEQYF
. | TRBJ2-7 | . | TRBV12-3/TRBV12-4 | TGTGCCAGCAGGGAGGGGGCGGCCAGTCTCGTGCAGTACTTC | CASREGAASLVQYF
few | TRBJ2-7 | . | TRBV5-5 | TGTGCCAGCAGCACTACTAGCTTCCAGTCCTACGAGCAGTACTTC | CASSTTSFQSYEQYF
many | TRBJ2-5 | . | TRBV6-5 | TGTGCCAGCAGTTACATCGGTCAAATGCAAGAGACCCAGTACTTC | CASSYIGQMQETQYF
. | TRBJ1-1 | . | TRBV12-3/TRBV12-4 | TGTGCCAGCACTAAATTTACGAACACTGAAGCTTTCTTT | CASTKFTNTEAFF
. | TRBJ2-5 | TRBD2 | TRBV5-1 | TGCGCCAGCACCTGGGCGACTAGCGGGGGAGAGACCCAGTACTTC | CASTWATSGGETQYF
few | TRBJ2-3 | . | TRBV6-2/TRBV6-3 | TGTGCCAGCAGTTGGATCGGAGATACGCAGTATTTT | CASSWIGDTQYF
many | TRBJ2-3 | TRBD2 | TRBV29-1 | TGCAGCGTTGAACTAGCGGGCACAGATACGCAGTATTTT | CSVELAGTDTQYF
. | TRBJ1-2 | . | TRBV30 | TGTGCCTGGAGTCCCGGCGGCAGGAGCTACACCTTC | CAWSPGGRSYTF
once | TRBJ2-7 | . | TRBV7-2 | TGTGCCAGAAGCTTAAGCAATAGCGCAGGCTACGAGCAGTACTTC | CARSLSNSAGYEQYF
. | TRBJ2-1 | TRBD2 | TRBV10-3 | TGTGCCATCGACACGGCGGGAGGGGCCTTGGGTTTGAATGAGCAGTTCTTC | CAIDTAGGALGLNEQFF
. | TRBJ2-1 | TRBD2 | TRBV4-1 | TGCGCCAGCAGCCAAGAGCCACTAGCGCCAAGCTCCTACAATGAGCAGTTCTTC | CASSQEPLAPSSYNEQFF
. | TRBJ1-1 | . | TRBV27 | TGTGCCAGCAGTTTAAGGCCGGGGATGGGGTACACTGAAGCTTTCTTT | CASSLRPGMGYTEAFF